Each of the 26 T cell receptor beta chains below was sequenced from the same sample in a study of OX40 agonist ivuxolimab in advanced cancers. This table comes from immunoSEQ multiplex PCR, and its TCRdb copy is limited to in-frame clones, with some not included. The sample holds 75,000 to 90,000 clones, 92% seen once. Source: CD4+ or CD8+ T cells sorted from blood, taken in a trial of the OX40 agonist ivuxolimab. The receptors here all came from an adult with an advanced solid tumor such as melanoma, head and neck, liver or kidney cancer.

The sample holds a few counts of this clone. The chain carries TRBV18 and TRBJ1-1; D not certain. V lost 3 bases, J lost 1 base, and 12 bases lay in between. The germline V gene encodes CDR1 KGHSH and CDR2 LQKENI. The CDR3 sequence is 15 residues long. Written as DNA, the CDR3 is TGTGCCAGCTCACCCCCTGAGGGAAAGAACACTGAAGCTTTCTTT. The encoded protein is CASSPPEGKNTEAFF.

The chain carries TRBV13 and TRBJ2-3; 10 bases fit TRBD2. Looked up from germline, CDR1 is PRHDT and CDR2 is FYEKMQ (reference sequence). The CDR3 consists of 16 residues. V lost 5 bases, J lost 0 bases, and 5 bases stayed unmatched. The chain's CDR3 is CASSTSGGDSTDTQYF. CDR3 nucleotide sequence: TGTGCCAGCAGCACCAGCGGGGGGGACAGCACAGATACGCAGTATTTT. The complete variable domain, with remaining parts taken from reference TRBV13 and TRBJ2-3, reads AAGVIQSPRHLIKEKRETATLKCYPIPRHDTVYWYQQGPGQDPQFLISFYEKMQSDKGSIPDRFSAQQFSDYHSELNMSSLELGDSALYFCASSTSGGDSTDTQYFGPGTRLTVL.

This chain connects TRBV5-1 to TRBJ1-4, with 7 positions matching TRBD1. Unmatched junction bases numbered 4, after V lost 2 bases and J lost 6 bases. The CDR3 is made up of 14 amino acids. Germline CDR1 SGHRS, CDR2 YFSETQ. The CDR3 DNA reads TGCGCCAGCAGCTTAGGGACAGAGTATGAAAAACTGTTTTTT. Translation: CASSLGTEYEKLFF.

The chain is built from TRBV2 and TRBJ2-5, with TRBD2 identical over 7 bases. Trimming at V came to 2 bases and at J to 4 bases, leaving 7 bases not matched to a gene. The CDR3 sequence is 15 residues long. Germline loops: CDR1 SNHLY, CDR2 FYNNEI. CDR3 DNA sequence: TGTGCCAGCAGTGAAACCCCGACTAGCTTAGAGACCCAGTACTTC. Translating it yields CASSETPTSLETQYF. The full variable domain, in which reference TRBV2 and TRBJ2-5 provide the parts outside the CDR3, is EPEVTQTPSHQVTQMGQEVILRCVPISNHLYFYWYRQILGQKVEFLVSFYNNEISEKSEIFDDQFSVERPDGSNFTLKIRSTKLEDSAMYFCASSETPTSLETQYFGPGTRLLVL.

The rearrangement joins TRBV5-1 to TRBJ2-1; perhaps D is TRBD1 or TRBD2 (7 bases each). Trimming stripped 2 bases from V and 7 bases from J, with 13 bases between. The CDR3 totals 14 residues. Looked up from germline, CDR1 is SGHRS and CDR2 is YFSETQ. The CDR3 sequence is CASSLAGQKNEQFF. DNA of the CDR3: TGCGCCAGCAGCTTAGCGGGACAGAAGAATGAGCAGTTCTTC.

V usage is TRBV6-1 and J usage is TRBJ1-1, with D uncertain. Germline loops: CDR1 MNHNS, CDR2 SASEGT. CDR3 size: 16 residues. V was trimmed by 2 bases and J by 7 bases, leaving 20 bases between them. CDR3 in DNA: TGTGCCAGCAGTGAAAGAAAGGAGGGCAGGCGGAGTGAAGCTTTCTTT. It specifies CASSERKEGRRSEAFF.

The chain joins TRBV6-1 to TRBJ1-6; TRBD1 is a possible D gene (6 bases). This CDR3 has 14 residues. CDR1 and CDR2 from the germline V gene are MNHNS and SASEGT. The V gene lost 2 bases and the J gene lost 8 bases, with 10 bases spanning the gap. DNA for the CDR3: TGTGCCAGCAGTGAACAAGGGGGGCATTCACCCCTCCACTTT. Residues: CASSEQGGHSPLHF.

The genes are TRBV30 and TRBJ2-5; D gene uncertain. From germline, CDR1 is GTSNPN and CDR2 SVGIG (reference sequence). The CDR3 covers 14 residues. Trimming took off 4 bases at V and 2 bases at J, with 14 bases between the two ends. CDR3 DNA sequence: TGTGCCTGGAATACCGGCGCGGAACAAGAGACCCAGTACTTC. As protein: CAWNTGAEQETQYF.

V usage is TRBV2 and J usage is TRBJ2-5; D not certain. In germline, CDR1 is SNHLY, CDR2 FYNNEI. This CDR3 region has 14 residues. Trimming removed 7 bases at V and 2 bases at J, with 14 bases between. CDR3 in amino acids: CASNARTAQETQYF. CDR3 sequence (DNA): TGTGCCAGCAACGCCCGAACAGCTCAAGAGACCCAGTACTTC.

This rearrangement joins TRBV27 to TRBJ1-6; TRBD1 might be the D (5 bases). Germline CDR1 MNHEY, CDR2 SMNVEV (reference sequence). V was pared by 4 bases and J by 6 bases, with 10 bases between. CDR3 length: 14 residues. CDR3 coding DNA: TGTGCCAGCAGTTCAAGACAGACTAATTCACCCCTCCACTTT. This codes for CASSSRQTNSPLHF.

The chain links TRBV21-1 to TRBJ2-1; no DNA check was done on the table's D call, TRBD2. TRBV21-1 is shown as a pseudogene. The CDR3 spans 19 residues. The DNA of the CDR3 is TGTGCCAGCAGCACTCTGGGACTAGCGGGGGGTCTGTCCTACAATGAGCAGTTCTTC. Translating gives CASSTLGLAGGLSYNEQFF.

This chain uses TRBV4-2 with TRBJ1-1; 8 bases match TRBD1. This CDR3 spans 16 amino acids. The junction had 10 bases not matched to a gene; V was cut back by 0 bases and J by 7 bases. The germline gives CDR1 LGHNA, CDR2 YNFKEQ. The CDR3 DNA is TGTGCCAGCAGCCAAGATAGGATGCAGGGGGCGGTTGAAGCTTTCTTT. Protein product: CASSQDRMQGAVEAFF.

The chain combines TRBV15 with TRBJ1-4; D is undetermined. CDR3 length equals 13 residues. From germline, CDR1 is LNHNV and CDR2 YYDKDF (reference sequence). Trimming cost V 0 bases and J 5 bases, with 4 bases left between them. The CDR3 DNA reads TGTGCCACCAGCAGAGATCAGAATGAAAAACTGTTTTTT. The encoded protein is CATSRDQNEKLFF.

The chain is built from TRBV2 and TRBJ2-7; D is unresolved. Per germline, CDR1 SNHLY and CDR2 FYNNEI. V lost 5 bases and J 6 bases, leaving 8 bases between the germline ends. CDR3 size: 11 residues. The CDR3 sequence is CASSSVAEQYF. In DNA form, the CDR3 reads TGTGCCAGCAGTTCGGTTGCCGAGCAGTACTTC.

This clone has just one count. The chain is built from TRBV9 and TRBJ2-3; no clear D. V lost 0 bases and J 0 bases, leaving 11 bases between the germline ends. The V gene's germline CDR1 is SGDLS and CDR2 YYNGEE. The CDR3 is made up of 16 amino acids. The CDR3 reads CASSVDGASSTDTQYF. The CDR3 DNA is TGTGCCAGCAGCGTAGACGGAGCCTCTAGCACAGATACGCAGTATTTT.

This clone was counted a single time. The chain carries TRBV19 and TRBJ2-7, with TRBD1 matching 8 bases. Trimming at V came to 4 bases and at J to 5 bases, leaving 7 bases not matched to a gene. CDR3 length: 14 residues. From germline, CDR1 is LNHDA and CDR2 SQIVND (reference sequence). CDR3 region: CASSTPGQVDEQYF. In DNA form, the CDR3 reads TGTGCCAGTAGTACCCCGGGACAGGTTGACGAGCAGTACTTC.

A single count supports this clone. The J gene is TRBJ2-3, the V gene TRBV7-6; TRBD2 matches 8 bases. The CDR3 covers 16 residues. The V gene's germline CDR1 is SGHVS and CDR2 FNYEAQ. The V segment lost 3 bases and the J segment 2 bases; nucleotides outside the gene matches: 7. The CDR3 spells CASSFRAGGDTDTQYF. The CDR3 DNA reads TGTGCCAGCAGCTTCCGGGCGGGGGGAGACACAGATACGCAGTATTTT. The entire variable domain, with the rest obtained from reference TRBV7-6 and TRBJ2-3, is as follows: GAGVSQSPRYKVTKRGQDVALRCDPISGHVSLYWYRQALGQGPEFLTYFNYEAQQDKSGLPNDRFSAERPEGSISTLTIQRTEQRDSAMYRCASSFRAGGDTDTQYFGPGTRLTVL.

To note about this clone: Within the sample, other DNA sequences also encode this same CDR3. This chain links TRBV18 with TRBJ2-2; D not resolved. The length of the CDR3 is 12 residues. Trimming removed 3 bases from V and 3 bases from J, with 2 bases in between. CDR1 and CDR2 from the germline V gene are KGHSH and LQKENI. CDR3 bases: TGTGCCAGCTCACCCTACACCGGGGAGCTGTTTTTT. Its translation is CASSPYTGELFF.

The chain combines TRBV9 with TRBJ1-1; a weak D match, TRBD1 (6 bases). This CDR3 has 13 amino acids. The ends were cut back, 2 bases at V and 5 bases at J, with 10 bases in the middle. The V gene's germline CDR1 is SGDLS and CDR2 YYNGEE. As DNA, the CDR3 is TGTGCCAGCAGCGTCCACAGGGATACTGAAGCTTTCTTT. Translating it yields CASSVHRDTEAFF.

V is TRBV30 and J is TRBJ1-2, with no clear D. The CDR3 extends over 12 amino acids. Germline values: CDR1 GTSNPN, CDR2 SVGIG (reference sequence). Trimming stripped 7 bases from V and 1 base from J, with 10 bases between. As DNA, the CDR3 is TGTGCCTCGTATGAGGTTAACTATGGCTACACCTTC. Translated: CASYEVNYGYTF.

The V and J genes are TRBV10-2 and TRBJ2-3; TRBD2 matches at 7 bases. This CDR3 spans 12 amino acids. In germline, CDR1 is WSHSY, CDR2 SAAADI. V lost 10 bases and J lost 5; bases outside the gene matches: 6. CDR3 residues: CATTVAGDTQYF. The CDR3 DNA is TGCGCCACCACCGTAGCGGGAGATACGCAGTATTTT.

The chain employs TRBV5-4 and TRBJ1-4; D gene uncertain. The CDR3 contains 17 residues. Germline V gene data show CDR1 as SGHNT and CDR2 as YYREEE (reference sequence). V gave up 0 bases and J gave up 7 bases, with 19 bases separating them. The chain's CDR3 is CASSLGAEPVSSEKLFF. DNA of the CDR3: TGTGCCAGCAGCTTGGGAGCTGAGCCGGTGTCAAGTGAAAAACTGTTTTTT. The full variable domain, rest sourced from reference TRBV5-4 and TRBJ1-4, is ETGVTQSPTHLIKTRGQQVTLRCSSQSGHNTVSWYQQALGQGPQFIFQYYREEENGRGNFPPRFSGLQFPNYSSELNVNALELDDSALYLCASSLGAEPVSSEKLFFGSGTQLSVL.

This rearrangement joins TRBV2 to TRBJ2-3; a weak D match, TRBD2 (6 bases). There are 16 residues in the CDR3. V lost 5 bases to trimming and J lost 1 base, with 16 bases between them. Germline CDR1 and CDR2: SNHLY and FYNNEI. The CDR3 DNA follows: TGTGCCAGCAGTAAAGATTCCCCGGGAGGCACAGATACGCAGTATTTT. This gives the protein CASSKDSPGGTDTQYF.

The V call is TRBV7-3, the J call TRBJ1-1; D not resolved. Germline assignment: CDR1 SGHTA and CDR2 FQGTGA. V lost 2 bases, J lost 1 base, and 8 bases lay in between. The CDR3 contains 14 residues. CDR3 loop: CASSLLNSNTEAFF. CDR3 coding DNA: TGTGCCAGCAGCTTACTAAACTCGAACACTGAAGCTTTCTTT.

About this clone: A read error may produce the germline difference seen at one junction end. This chain uses TRBV7-7 with TRBJ2-2; 7 bases line up with TRBD2. Germline CDR1 and CDR2: SSHAT and FNYEAQ (reference sequence). This CDR3 region has 16 residues. The CDR3 nucleotides read TGTGCTAGCAGCTTAGGAACTAGCGCGAACACCGGGGAGCTGTTTTTT. This translates into CASSLGTSANTGELFF.

V usage is TRBV5-1 and J usage is TRBJ1-4; D perhaps matches TRBD1 (5 bases). Germline loops: CDR1 SGHRS, CDR2 YFSETQ. The germline V and J ends were trimmed by 4 bases and 4 bases, with 20 bases remaining between them. The CDR3 runs to 17 residues. The CDR3 DNA reads TGCGCCAGCAGCGTACCGAGCTCAGGGCCTAATAATGAAAAACTGTTTTTT. It translates to CASSVPSSGPNNEKLFF.